This entry concerns a single T cell receptor (beta chain). Antigen specificity is unknown. At one end the junction does not follow the germline gene, possibly because of a read error. CD8+ and CD4+ T cells were negatively isolated; TEMRA cells were FACS-enriched. This specimen comes from a study of CD8 T cells in Susac syndrome. Study results and limitations: As acknowledged by the study, its TCR sequencing and HLA analysis included a relatively small number of individuals.

Reverse transcription of roughly 0.5 to 1 ug RNA was carried out with random hexamers. The amplification used immunoSEQ multiplex PCR on TCR beta CDR3; it spanned 54 Vbeta and 13 Jbeta. TCRdb reprocessed the immunoSEQ multiplex PCR reads via MiXCR and lists one record per CDR3 protein. Here the sample spans approximately 220,000 distinct CDR3 sequences, around 93% being singletons. The germline V gene has CDR1 SSHAT and CDR2 FNYEAQ (reference sequence). This CDR3 spans 15 amino acids. This clonotype was obtained from a human donor with multiple sclerosis. This chain links TRBV7-7 with TRBJ2-5; 8 bases agree with TRBD2. Sequenced input: CD4+ T cells from PBMCs. Here the CDR3 reads CASSLAGTDQETQYF. DNA for the CDR3: TGTGCTAGCAGCTTAGCGGGGACGGACCAAGAGACCCAGTACTTC. Combining the CDR3 with reference TRBV7-7 and TRBJ2-5 gives the whole variable domain GAGVSQSPRYKVTKRGQDVTLRCDPISSHATLYWYQQALGQGPEFLTYFNYEAQPDKSGLPSDRFSAERPEGSISTLTIQRTEQRDSAMYRCASSLAGTDQETQYFGPGTRLLVL.